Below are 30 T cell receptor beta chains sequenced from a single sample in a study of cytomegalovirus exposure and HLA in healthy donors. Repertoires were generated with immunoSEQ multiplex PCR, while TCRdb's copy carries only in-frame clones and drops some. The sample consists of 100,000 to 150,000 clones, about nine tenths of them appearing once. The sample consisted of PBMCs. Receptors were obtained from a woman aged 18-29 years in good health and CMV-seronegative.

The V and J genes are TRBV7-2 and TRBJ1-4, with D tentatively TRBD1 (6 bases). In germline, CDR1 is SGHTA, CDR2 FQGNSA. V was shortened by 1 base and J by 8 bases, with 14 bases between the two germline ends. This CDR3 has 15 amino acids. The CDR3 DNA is TGTGCCAGCAGCTTAGTGGGGACATCAGGGGAAAAACTGTTTTTT. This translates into CASSLVGTSGEKLFF.

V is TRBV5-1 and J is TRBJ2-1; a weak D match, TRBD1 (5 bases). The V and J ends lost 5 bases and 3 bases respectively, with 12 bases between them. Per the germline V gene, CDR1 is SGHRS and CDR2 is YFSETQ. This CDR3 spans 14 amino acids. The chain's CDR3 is CASRQERNYNEQFF. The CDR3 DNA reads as TGCGCCAGCAGACAGGAGAGGAACTACAATGAGCAGTTCTTC. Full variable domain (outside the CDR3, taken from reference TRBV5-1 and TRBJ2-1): KAGVTQTPRYLIKTRGQQVTLSCSPISGHRSVSWYQQTPGQGLQFLFEYFSETQRNKGNFPGRFSGRQFSNSRSEMNVSTLELGDSALYLCASRQERNYNEQFFGPGTRLTVL.

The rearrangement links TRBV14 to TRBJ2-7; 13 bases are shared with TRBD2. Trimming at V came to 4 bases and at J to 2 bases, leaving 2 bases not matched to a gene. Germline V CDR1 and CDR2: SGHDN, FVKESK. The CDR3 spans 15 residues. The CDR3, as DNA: TGTGCCAGCAGCCGGACTAGCGGGAGCACCTACGAGCAGTACTTC. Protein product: CASSRTSGSTYEQYF.

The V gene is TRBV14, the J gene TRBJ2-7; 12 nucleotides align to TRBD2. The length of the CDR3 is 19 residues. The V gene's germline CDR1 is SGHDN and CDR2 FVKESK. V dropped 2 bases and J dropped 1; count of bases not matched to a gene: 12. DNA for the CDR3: TGTGCCAGCAGCCAATATGGACTAGCGGGACTTGGCTTATCCTACGAGCAGTACTTC. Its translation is CASSQYGLAGLGLSYEQYF.

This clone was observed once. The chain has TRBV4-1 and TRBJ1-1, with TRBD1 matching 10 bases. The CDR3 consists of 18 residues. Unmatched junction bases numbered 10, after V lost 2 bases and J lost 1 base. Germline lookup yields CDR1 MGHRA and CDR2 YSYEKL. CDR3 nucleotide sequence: TGCGCCAGCAGCCAAACCCGGGACAGGGGTGAAGGGAACACTGAAGCTTTCTTT. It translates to CASSQTRDRGEGNTEAFF.

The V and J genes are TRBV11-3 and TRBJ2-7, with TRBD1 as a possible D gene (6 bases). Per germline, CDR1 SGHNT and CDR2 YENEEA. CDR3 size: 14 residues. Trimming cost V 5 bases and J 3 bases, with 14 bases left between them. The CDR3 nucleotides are TGTGCCAGCAGCAACCGGGACACACTCTACGAGCAGTACTTC. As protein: CASSNRDTLYEQYF.

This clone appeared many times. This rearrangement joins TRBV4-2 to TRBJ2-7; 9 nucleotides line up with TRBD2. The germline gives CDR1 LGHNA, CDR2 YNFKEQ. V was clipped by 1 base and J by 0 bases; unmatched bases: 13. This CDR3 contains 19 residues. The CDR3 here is CASSQGGSGRPPSSYEQYF. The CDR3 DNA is TGTGCCAGCAGCCAAGGCGGCAGCGGGAGGCCACCGAGCTCCTACGAGCAGTACTTC.

The CDR3 nucleotides are TGTGCCAGCAGCTTAGCGGGGGGAGCCGAGCAGTACTTC. Translation: CASSLAGGAEQYF. This chain connects TRBV7-8 to TRBJ2-7; D possibly corresponds to TRBD2 (6 bases). Germline V lookup: CDR1 SGHVS, CDR2 FQNEAQ. V lost 0 bases and J lost 6, with 9 bases in between. The CDR3 has 13 amino acids.

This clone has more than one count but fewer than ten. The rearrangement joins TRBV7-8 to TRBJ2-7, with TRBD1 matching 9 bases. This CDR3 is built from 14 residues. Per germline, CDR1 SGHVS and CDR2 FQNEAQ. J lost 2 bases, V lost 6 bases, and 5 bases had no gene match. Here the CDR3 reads CASRPGTGPYEQYF. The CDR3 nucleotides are TGTGCCAGCAGGCCCGGGACAGGGCCCTACGAGCAGTACTTC.

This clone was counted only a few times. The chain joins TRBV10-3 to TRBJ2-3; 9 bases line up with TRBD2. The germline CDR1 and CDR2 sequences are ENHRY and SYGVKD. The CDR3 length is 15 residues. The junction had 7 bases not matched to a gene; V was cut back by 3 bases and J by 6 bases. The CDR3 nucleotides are TGTGCCATCAGTGAAGGGCGGGAGGGCCCCGATACGCAGTATTTT. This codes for CAISEGREGPDTQYF.

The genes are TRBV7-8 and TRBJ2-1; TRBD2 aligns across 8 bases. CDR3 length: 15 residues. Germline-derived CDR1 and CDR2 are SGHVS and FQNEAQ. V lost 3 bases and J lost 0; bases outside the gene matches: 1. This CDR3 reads CASSFSGTSYNEQFF. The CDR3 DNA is TGTGCCAGCAGCTTTAGCGGGACCTCCTACAATGAGCAGTTCTTC.

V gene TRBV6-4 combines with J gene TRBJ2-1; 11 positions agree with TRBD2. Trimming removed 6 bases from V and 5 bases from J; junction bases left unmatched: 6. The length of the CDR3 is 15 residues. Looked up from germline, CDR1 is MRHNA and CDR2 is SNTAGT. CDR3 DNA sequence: TGTGCCAGCAGCCCGACTAGCGGGAAGAACAATGAGCAGTTCTTC. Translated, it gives CASSPTSGKNNEQFF.

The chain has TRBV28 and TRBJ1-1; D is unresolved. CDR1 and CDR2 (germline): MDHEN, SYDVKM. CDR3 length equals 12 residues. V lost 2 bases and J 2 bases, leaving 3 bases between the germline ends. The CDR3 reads CASSLVNTEAFF. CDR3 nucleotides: TGTGCCAGCAGTTTAGTAAACACTGAAGCTTTCTTT.

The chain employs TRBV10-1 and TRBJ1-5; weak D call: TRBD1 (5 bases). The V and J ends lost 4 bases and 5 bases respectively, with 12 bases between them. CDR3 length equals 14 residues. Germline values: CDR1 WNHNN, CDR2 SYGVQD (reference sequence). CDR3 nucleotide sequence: TGCGCCAGCAGTGTCATGGGGCAGGATCAGCCCCAGCATTTT. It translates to CASSVMGQDQPQHF.

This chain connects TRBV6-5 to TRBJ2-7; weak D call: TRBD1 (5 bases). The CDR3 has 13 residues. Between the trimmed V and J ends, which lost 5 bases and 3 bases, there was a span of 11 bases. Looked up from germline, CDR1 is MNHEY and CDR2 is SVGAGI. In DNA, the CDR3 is TGTGCCAGCAGTAACGTTCAGGGCTACGAGCAGTACTTC. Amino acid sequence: CASSNVQGYEQYF.

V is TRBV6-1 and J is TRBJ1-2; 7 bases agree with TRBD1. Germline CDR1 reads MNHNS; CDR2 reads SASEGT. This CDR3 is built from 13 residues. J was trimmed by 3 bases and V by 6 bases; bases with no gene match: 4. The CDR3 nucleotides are TGTGCCAGCAGGGGGACAGCATACTATGGCTACACCTTC. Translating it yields CASRGTAYYGYTF.

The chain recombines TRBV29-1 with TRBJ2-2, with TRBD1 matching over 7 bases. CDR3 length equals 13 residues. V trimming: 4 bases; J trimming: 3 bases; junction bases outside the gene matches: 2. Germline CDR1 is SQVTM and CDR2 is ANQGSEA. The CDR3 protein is CSVVGGYTGELFF. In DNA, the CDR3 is TGCAGCGTTGTAGGGGGCTACACCGGGGAGCTGTTTTTT.

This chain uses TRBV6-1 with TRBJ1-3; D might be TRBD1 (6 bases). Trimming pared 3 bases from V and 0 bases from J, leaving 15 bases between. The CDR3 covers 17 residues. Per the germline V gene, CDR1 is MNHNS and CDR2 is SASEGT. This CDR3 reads CASSDFWTDFSGNTIYF. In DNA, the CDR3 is TGTGCCAGCAGTGATTTTTGGACAGACTTCTCTGGAAACACCATATATTTT.

For the CDR3, the DNA is TGCGCCAGCAGCTTCGGGGTCAATGAGCAGTTCTTC. Its translation is CASSFGVNEQFF. This chain joins TRBV5-1 and TRBJ2-1; maybe TRBD2 (5 bases). CDR3 length equals 12 residues. V was shortened by 2 bases and J by 6 bases, with 6 bases between the two germline ends. Germline CDR1 reads SGHRS; CDR2 reads YFSETQ.

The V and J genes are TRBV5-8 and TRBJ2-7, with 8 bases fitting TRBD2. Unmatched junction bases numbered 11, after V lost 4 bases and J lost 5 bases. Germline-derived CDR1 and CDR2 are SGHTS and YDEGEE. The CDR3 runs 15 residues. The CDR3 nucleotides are TGTGCCAGCAGCCAGAGGGAGCGGGAGTTCCACGAGCAGTACTTC. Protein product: CASSQREREFHEQYF. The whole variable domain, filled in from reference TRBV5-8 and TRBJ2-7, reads EAGVTQSPTHLIKTRGQQATLRCSPISGHTSVYWYQQALGLGLQFLLWYDEGEERNRGNFPPRFSGRQFPNYSSELNVNALELEDSALYLCASSQREREFHEQYFGPGTRLTVT.

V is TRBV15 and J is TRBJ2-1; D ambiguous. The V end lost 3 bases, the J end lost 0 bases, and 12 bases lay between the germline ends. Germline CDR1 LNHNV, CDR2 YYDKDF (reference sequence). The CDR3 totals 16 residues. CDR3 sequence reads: CATSSFSESSYNEQFF. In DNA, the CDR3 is TGTGCCACCAGCAGTTTCAGCGAGAGCTCCTACAATGAGCAGTTCTTC. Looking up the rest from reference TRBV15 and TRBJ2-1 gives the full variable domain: DAMVIQNPRYQVTQFGKPVTLSCSQTLNHNVMYWYQQKSSQAPKLLFHYYDKDFNNEADTPDNFQSRRPNTSFCFLDIRSPGLGDTAMYLCATSSFSESSYNEQFFGPGTRLTVL.

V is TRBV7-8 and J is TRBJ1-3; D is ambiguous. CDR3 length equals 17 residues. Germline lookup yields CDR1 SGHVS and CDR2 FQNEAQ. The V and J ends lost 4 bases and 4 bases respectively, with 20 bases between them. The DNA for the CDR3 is TGTGCCAGCAGCTCAAAACCTGGGAAGCAGCGGGGAAACACCATATATTTT. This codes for CASSSKPGKQRGNTIYF.

CDR3 region: CAISPRDTNYGYTF. DNA of the CDR3: TGTGCCATCAGCCCAAGGGACACCAACTATGGCTACACCTTC. The V call is TRBV10-3, the J call TRBJ1-2; D perhaps matches TRBD1 (6 bases). This CDR3 is 14 amino acids long. Germline loops: CDR1 ENHRY, CDR2 SYGVKD. V was trimmed by 6 bases and J by 2 bases, leaving 13 bases between them.

This CDR3 is CASKTTGGSPYEQYF. CDR3 DNA: TGTGCCAGCAAGACGACAGGCGGTTCGCCGTACGAGCAGTACTTC. The chain has TRBV2 and TRBJ2-7, with D maybe TRBD1 (6 bases). There are 15 residues in the CDR3. Germline V gene sequence: CDR1 SNHLY, CDR2 FYNNEI. Trimming left V 7 bases short and J 4 bases short, with 20 bases between.

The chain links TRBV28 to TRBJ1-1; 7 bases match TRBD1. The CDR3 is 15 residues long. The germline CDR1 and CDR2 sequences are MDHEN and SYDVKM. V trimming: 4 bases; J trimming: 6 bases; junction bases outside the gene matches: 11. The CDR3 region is CASSSPPGTVSEAFF. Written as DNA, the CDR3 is TGTGCCAGCAGTTCACCCCCGGGGACAGTATCTGAAGCTTTCTTT.

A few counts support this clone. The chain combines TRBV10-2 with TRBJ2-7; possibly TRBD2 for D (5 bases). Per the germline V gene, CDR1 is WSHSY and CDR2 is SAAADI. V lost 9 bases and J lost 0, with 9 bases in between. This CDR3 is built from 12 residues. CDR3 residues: CASNSGSYEQYF. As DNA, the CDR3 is TGCGCCAGTAACAGCGGCTCCTACGAGCAGTACTTC.

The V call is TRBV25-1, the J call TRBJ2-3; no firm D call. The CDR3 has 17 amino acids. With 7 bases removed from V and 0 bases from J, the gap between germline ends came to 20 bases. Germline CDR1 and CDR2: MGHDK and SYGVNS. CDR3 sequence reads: CASILGDLALSTDTQYF. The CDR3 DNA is TGTGCCAGCATCCTAGGAGATCTGGCGCTAAGCACAGATACGCAGTATTTT.

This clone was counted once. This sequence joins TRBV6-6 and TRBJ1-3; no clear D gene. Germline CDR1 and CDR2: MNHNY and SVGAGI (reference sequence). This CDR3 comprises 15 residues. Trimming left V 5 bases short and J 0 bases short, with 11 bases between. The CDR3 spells CASSTGRGSGNTIYF. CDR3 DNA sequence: TGTGCCAGCAGTACCGGTCGTGGCTCTGGAAACACCATATATTTT.

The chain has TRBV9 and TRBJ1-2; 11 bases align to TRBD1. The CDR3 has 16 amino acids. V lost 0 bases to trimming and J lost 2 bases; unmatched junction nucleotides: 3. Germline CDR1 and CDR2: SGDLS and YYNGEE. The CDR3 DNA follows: TGTGCCAGCAGCGTAGCGGGACAGGGGGTAAACTATGGCTACACCTTC. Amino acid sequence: CASSVAGQGVNYGYTF.

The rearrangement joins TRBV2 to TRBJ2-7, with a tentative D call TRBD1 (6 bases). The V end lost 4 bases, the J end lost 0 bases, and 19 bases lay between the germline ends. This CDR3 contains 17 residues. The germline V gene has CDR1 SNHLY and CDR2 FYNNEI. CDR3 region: CASSVPRRQDLSYEQYF. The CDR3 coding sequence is TGTGCCAGCAGTGTACCCCGCCGACAGGACCTCTCCTACGAGCAGTACTTC.